This T cell receptor beta chain originates from a study of blood T cell repertoires in COVID-19 (dated by TCRdb to between 2020 and 2021). In the study overall: Collaborator samples came from the United States, Italy and Spain and covered acute and convalescent phases of COVID-19. Deeply sampled blood TCRbeta repertoires from subjects exposed to, actively infected with, or recovered from COVID-19 were included in the dataset. The material from the prospective study consisted of cDNA or gDNA derived from T cells, B-cell-depleted T cells, or PBMCs. HLA class I and class II types, where available, came from metadata supplied by the sample provider rather than from assay-based typing. The repertoires were released in a freely available public database meant as a resource for research on the immune response to SARS-CoV-2. The samples were drawn from two sources: the first 160 participants of the ongoing ImmuneRACE study, and over 1,000 subjects contributed by 6 global collaborators. Sample metadata almost always included a de-identified subject ID, COVID-19 status, age in years and sex.

Collaborating institutions collected whole blood in K2EDTA tubes following their own protocols. For TCRbeta analysis, collaborators shipped samples as frozen whole blood, isolated PBMCs, or DNA extracted from either of those sample types. Counted from cysteine to phenylalanine, this CDR3 has 16 amino acids. Only the CDR3 DNA stays, 48 bases, in frame from base 1. The germline V gene specifies SGDLS as CDR1 and YYNGEE as CDR2. The junction carries 22 bases between V and J, which are trimmed by 0 bases and 10 bases respectively. TCRbeta CDR3 regions were amplified from genomic DNA using the immunoSEQ Assay, a bias-controlled multiplex PCR. Per the original workflow: Nucleated cell counts per sample were estimated from amplification of reference gene primers within the assay. Sequence reads were collapsed and filtered to measure the absolute abundance of every unique TCRbeta CDR3 rearrangement. Productive Simpson clonality was computed per sample as the square root of Simpson's diversity index over productive rearrangements. Sourced from immuneACCESS, this table was stored by TCRdb with only in-frame sequences that have V and J called. A share of the clones is absent; for the studies checked, an unresolved V gene accounts for under half, and the remainder has no known explanation. That table furnishes V, J and clone size, whereas the DNA furnished D and trimming. For this sample the table gives about 150,000 clones, of which around 85% were detected only once. The ten top clones hold around 5% of the sample.

What the study reported, not specific to this receptor: The amount of clinical and demographic metadata varied by source and participant and was provided uncurated.

Comments on this clone: Its antigen is still unknown. No clone much larger than this one lies a single base away; base qualities are absent.

Sequenced sample: peripheral blood. This TCR was sampled from a human donor in a cohort sampled during active COVID-19. The receptor chain draws on TRBV9 and TRBJ1-2; 6 matching bases give a weak D call of TRBD1. The CDR3 amino acid sequence is: CASSVEIGTSKVVYTF. The DNA sequence is TGTGCCAGCAGCGTAGAGATTGGGACATCCAAGGTAGTCTACACCTTC.